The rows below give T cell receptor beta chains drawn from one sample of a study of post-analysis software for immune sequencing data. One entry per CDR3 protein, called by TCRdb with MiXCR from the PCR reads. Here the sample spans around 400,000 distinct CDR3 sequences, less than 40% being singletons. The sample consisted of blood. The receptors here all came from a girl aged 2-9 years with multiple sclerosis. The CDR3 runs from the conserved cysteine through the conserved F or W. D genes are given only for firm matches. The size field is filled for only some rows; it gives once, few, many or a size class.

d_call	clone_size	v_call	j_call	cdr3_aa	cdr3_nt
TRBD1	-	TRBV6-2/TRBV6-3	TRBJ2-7	CASSYPGQGSNYEQYF	TGTGCCAGCAGTTACCCGGGACAGGGATCGAACTACGAGCAGTACTTC
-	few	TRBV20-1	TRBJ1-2	CSAKLFTADGYTF	TGCAGTGCGAAATTGTTCACAGCCGATGGCTACACCTTC
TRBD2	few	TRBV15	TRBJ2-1	CATRGTSGTRYNEQFF	TGTGCCACCAGGGGGACTAGCGGGACCAGGTACAATGAGCAGTTCTTC
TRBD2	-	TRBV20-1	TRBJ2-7	CSARVPTSNEQYF	TGCAGTGCTAGAGTCCCGACTAGCAACGAGCAGTACTTC
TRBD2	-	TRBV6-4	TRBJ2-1	CAIRPGLAGEGEQFF	TGTGCCATCCGCCCGGGACTAGCGGGAGAAGGGGAGCAGTTCTTC
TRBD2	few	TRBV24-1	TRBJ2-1	CATSDRAGLVSYNEQFF	TGTGCCACCAGTGACCGAGCGGGACTAGTCTCCTACAATGAGCAGTTCTTC
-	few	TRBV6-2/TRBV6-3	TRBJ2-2	CASTKPGLTANTGELFF	TGTGCCAGCACCAAGCCGGGACTTACCGCGAACACCGGGGAACTGTTTTTT
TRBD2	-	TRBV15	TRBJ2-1	CATSQPQREACNEQFF	TGTGCCACCAGCCAGCCTCAGCGGGAGGCATGCAATGAGCAGTTCTTC
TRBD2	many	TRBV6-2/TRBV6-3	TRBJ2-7	CASSYASGRLYEQYF	TGTGCCAGCAGTTACGCAAGCGGGAGACTATACGAGCAGTACTTC
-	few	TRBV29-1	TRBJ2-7	CSVVDRIPSRSYEQYF	TGCAGCGTCGTCGACAGGATCCCCTCTCGCTCCTACGAGCAGTACTTC
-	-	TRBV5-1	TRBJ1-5	CASSYGFNQPQHF	TGCGCCAGCAGTTACGGGTTCAATCAGCCCCAGCATTTT
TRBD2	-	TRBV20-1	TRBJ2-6	CSALAAGANVLTF	TGCAGTGCTCTAGCGGCTGGGGCCAACGTCCTGACTTTC
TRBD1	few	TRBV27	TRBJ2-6	CASSLATGVGANVLTF	TGTGCCAGCAGTTTGGCGACAGGGGTCGGGGCCAACGTCCTGACTTTC
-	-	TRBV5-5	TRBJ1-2	CASSDSGKWDYTF	TGTGCCAGCAGCGACTCAGGGAAGTGGGACTACACCTTC
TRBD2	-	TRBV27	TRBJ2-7	CASSPGLAGGTQYF	TGTGCCAGCAGTCCAGGACTAGCGGGAGGTACGCAGTACTTC
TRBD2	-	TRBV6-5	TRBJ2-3	CASSYGLAGGYTDTQYF	TGTGCCAGCAGTTACGGTTTAGCGGGGGGGTACACAGATACGCAGTATTTT
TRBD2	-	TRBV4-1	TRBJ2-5	CASSQWPSGLAGGRETQYF	TGCGCCAGCAGCCAATGGCCCTCGGGGCTAGCGGGGGGTAGGGAGACCCAGTACTTC
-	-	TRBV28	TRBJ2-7	CASSLRGSLRYEQYF	TGTGCCAGCAGTTTACGGGGTTCTCTCCGCTACGAGCAGTACTTC
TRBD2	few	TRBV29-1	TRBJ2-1	CSVEGGLADSYNEQFF	TGCAGCGTTGAAGGAGGGCTAGCGGACTCCTACAATGAGCAGTTCTTC
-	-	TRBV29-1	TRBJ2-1	CSVWLVIKVGSYNEQFF	TGCAGCGTTTGGCTTGTGATCAAGGTGGGGTCCTACAATGAGCAGTTCTTC
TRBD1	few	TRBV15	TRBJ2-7	CATSPGTGGYEQYF	TGTGCCACCAGCCCCGGGACAGGAGGCTACGAGCAGTACTTC
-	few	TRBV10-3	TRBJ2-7	CAISESNQFGYEQYF	TGTGCCATCAGTGAGTCGAACCAGTTCGGCTACGAGCAGTACTTC
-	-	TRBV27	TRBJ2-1	CASSWGSSYNKQFF	TGTGCCAGCAGTTGGGGTAGCTCCTACAATAAGCAGTTCTTC
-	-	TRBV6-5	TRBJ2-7	CASSYSGQFSYEQYF	TGTGCCAGCAGTTACTCTGGACAGTTCTCCTACGAGCAGTACTTC
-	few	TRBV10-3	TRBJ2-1	CAISESTGVYNEQFF	TGTGCCATCAGTGAGTCGACTGGGGTTTACAATGAGCAGTTCTTC
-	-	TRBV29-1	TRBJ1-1	CSVELQSNTEAFF	TGCAGCGTTGAGTTACAGTCGAACACTGAAGCTTTCTTT
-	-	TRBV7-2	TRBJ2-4	CAGSLDSRDPRNIQDF	TGTGCCGGCAGCTTAGACAGTAGGGACCCGAGAAACATTCAGGACTTC
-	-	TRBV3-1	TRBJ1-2	CASSQQRASNYGYTF	TGTGCCAGCAGCCAGCAGAGGGCTTCTAACTATGGCTACACCTTC
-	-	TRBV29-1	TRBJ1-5	CSGSNGGNQPQHF	TGCAGCGGCTCCAATGGGGGAAATCAGCCCCAGCATTTT
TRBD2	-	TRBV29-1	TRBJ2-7	CSVEGLAGLYEQYF	TGCAGCGTTGAAGGTCTAGCGGGTCTGTACGAGCAGTACTTC
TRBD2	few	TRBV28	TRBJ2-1	CASSLGRGTSGSIQTDNEQFF	TGTGCCAGCAGTTTAGGTAGGGGGACTAGCGGGAGTATTCAGACGGACAATGAGCAGTTCTTC
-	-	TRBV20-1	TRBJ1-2	CSPSWGYGYTF	TGCAGTCCTTCCTGGGGTTATGGCTACACCTTC
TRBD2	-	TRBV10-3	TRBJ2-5	CAISGREGLEETQYF	TGTGCCATCAGTGGGCGGGAGGGCCTGGAAGAGACCCAGTACTTC